These T cell receptor beta chains were read from a single sample in a study of siplizumab effects on memory and regulatory T cells. Sequencing used immunoSEQ multiplex PCR; TCRdb keeps in-frame clones, though not all of them. Of about 100,000 clones in the sample, 91% are singletons; the top ten hold 0.15%. The sequencing input was CD4+ T cells sorted from blood. Receptors originate from a human donor in good health. Both conserved end residues are part of each CDR3. D genes are given only for firm matches. A clone size is listed for some rows: how often the clone was seen (once, few, many), or a class if it is expanded.

V,J,size,D,CDR3,DNA
TRBV11-2,TRBJ2-7,-,-,CASSVRRNYEQYF,TGTGCCAGCAGCGTTCGCAGGAATTACGAGCAGTACTTC
TRBV5-4,TRBJ2-1,-,-,CASSLSINSYNEQFF,TGTGCCAGCAGCCTTAGCATCAACTCCTACAATGAGCAGTTCTTC
TRBV5-6,TRBJ1-2,-,-,CASSLLQANYGYTF,TGTGCCAGCAGCTTATTACAGGCGAACTATGGCTACACCTTC
TRBV28,TRBJ2-5,-,-,CASSLQETQYF,TGTGCCAGCAGCCTACAAGAGACCCAGTACTTC
TRBV7-6,TRBJ1-1,-,-,CASSSQPDRMNTEAFF,TGTGCCAGCAGCTCACAACCCGACAGGATGAACACTGAAGCTTTCTTT
TRBV29-1,TRBJ1-1,few,TRBD1,CSALSGQGRGEAFF,TGCAGCGCTCTCTCCGGACAGGGAAGGGGAGAAGCTTTCTTT
TRBV7-3,TRBJ2-1,-,-,CASSLGLYNEQFF,TGTGCCAGCAGCCTCGGACTGTACAATGAGCAGTTCTTC
TRBV11-3,TRBJ2-1,once,-,CASSLDGGSGNEQFF,TGTGCCAGCAGCTTAGATGGGGGGAGTGGGAATGAGCAGTTCTTC
TRBV5-1,TRBJ2-4,-,TRBD1,CASSLGQGDIQYF,TGCGCCAGCAGCTTGGGCCAGGGGGACATTCAGTACTTC
TRBV5-4,TRBJ2-3,-,-,CASSLVGGATDTQYF,TGTGCCAGCAGCTTAGTGGGGGGGGCCACAGATACGCAGTATTTT
TRBV7-2,TRBJ1-6,-,-,CASSPRLLGRVRSPLHF,TGTGCCAGCAGCCCACGCCTCCTAGGACGGGTTAGATCACCCCTCCACTTT
TRBV20-1,TRBJ2-1,-,-,CSARRADEQFF,TGCAGTGCTAGACGAGCGGATGAGCAGTTCTTC
TRBV28,TRBJ2-7,-,-,CASSFGAGTGTYEQYF,TGTGCCAGCAGTTTCGGGGCGGGGACGGGGACCTACGAGCAGTACTTC
TRBV7-2,TRBJ1-5,-,-,CASSLRDTLGGNQPQHF,TGTGCCAGCAGCTTAAGGGACACCCTTGGCGGGAATCAGCCCCAGCATTTT
TRBV19,TRBJ2-7,-,-,CASSASSSGSYEQYF,TGTGCCAGTAGTGCCTCTAGTAGCGGATCCTACGAGCAGTACTTC
TRBV30,TRBJ1-1,-,-,CAWRGIRGAFF,TGTGCCTGGAGGGGAATCAGGGGAGCTTTCTTT
TRBV14,TRBJ2-2,-,-,CASSRSLTGELFF,TGTGCCAGCAGCCGCAGCCTCACCGGGGAGCTGTTTTTT
TRBV6-5,TRBJ1-3,-,-,CASSKGFGNTIYF,TGTGCCAGCAGTAAGGGATTTGGAAACACCATATATTTT
TRBV18,TRBJ2-5,-,-,CASSSLPGKETQYF,TGTGCCAGCTCATCCCTACCGGGGAAAGAGACCCAGTACTTC
TRBV9,TRBJ1-5,-,-,CASSGPGGGNQPQHF,TGTGCCAGCAGCGGCCCTGGGGGTGGCAATCAGCCCCAGCATTTT
TRBV7-3,TRBJ1-1,-,-,CASSLGRNTEAFF,TGTGCCAGCAGCTTAGGCAGGAACACTGAAGCTTTCTTT
TRBV23-1,TRBJ1-6,-,-,CASRLFGHRSPRSYNSPLHF,TGCGCCAGCAGGCTGTTCGGACACCGATCTCCCCGCTCCTATAATTCACCCCTCCACTTT
TRBV5-1,TRBJ2-3,-,TRBD1,CASSISGTGGRKDTQYF,TGCGCCAGCAGCATATCCGGGACAGGGGGAAGGAAAGATACGCAGTATTTT
TRBV4-1,TRBJ1-1,-,TRBD1,CASGEPGQGNTEAFF,TGCGCCAGCGGAGAACCGGGACAGGGGAACACTGAAGCTTTCTTT
TRBV21-1,TRBJ1-4,-,-,CASSKWRWGEKLFF,TGTGCCAGCAGCAAATGGCGTTGGGGGGAAAAACTGTTTTTT
TRBV15,TRBJ2-5,-,-,CATSSAGETQYF,TGTGCCACCAGCAGTGCCGGGGAGACCCAGTACTTC
TRBV19,TRBJ1-2,-,-,CASTPPGHLSPGYTF,TGTGCCAGTACCCCCCCGGGACACCTGTCACCGGGCTACACCTTC
TRBV5-1,TRBJ2-7,-,TRBD1,CASSALPQGGTYEQYF,TGCGCCAGCAGTGCCCTCCCTCAAGGGGGCACCTACGAGCAGTACTTC
TRBV2,TRBJ2-3,-,-,CARAGVDTQYF,TGTGCCAGGGCTGGTGTCGATACGCAGTATTTT
TRBV5-4,TRBJ2-1,once,TRBD2,CASSYGLAGGGNEQFF,TGTGCCAGCAGTTACGGACTAGCGGGGGGCGGGAATGAGCAGTTCTTC
TRBV7-3,TRBJ2-3,few,TRBD2,CASSLGTSADTQYF,TGTGCCAGCAGCTTAGGGACTAGCGCAGATACGCAGTATTTT
TRBV5-1,TRBJ2-3,-,-,CASSPGAGDTDTQYF,TGCGCCAGCAGCCCGGGGGCTGGAGACACAGATACGCAGTATTTT
TRBV14,TRBJ1-6,-,-,CASSQGVANSPLHF,TGTGCCAGCAGCCAAGGGGTAGCTAATTCACCCCTCCACTTT
TRBV5-1,TRBJ2-2,-,TRBD1,CASSFRPGQGNTGELFF,TGCGCCAGCAGCTTTCGCCCGGGACAGGGAAACACCGGGGAGCTGTTTTTT
TRBV15,TRBJ2-5,-,TRBD1,CATSRGARDRGQETQYF,TGTGCCACCAGCAGAGGCGCGCGGGACAGGGGGCAAGAGACCCAGTACTTC
TRBV19,TRBJ2-2,-,-,CASRRGRNTGELFF,TGTGCCAGTAGGAGGGGTAGGAACACCGGGGAGCTGTTTTTT
TRBV5-1,TRBJ2-4,-,TRBD2,CASSLGLAGGENIQYF,TGCGCCAGCAGCTTGGGACTAGCGGGGGGTGAAAACATTCAGTACTTC
TRBV7-6,TRBJ2-7,-,-,CASSFVSGSSYEQYF,TGTGCCAGCAGCTTCGTTTCCGGGAGCTCCTACGAGCAGTACTTC
TRBV4-3,TRBJ2-6,-,-,CASSQVAGPSGANVLTF,TGCGCCAGCAGCCAAGTTGCCGGACCCTCTGGGGCCAACGTCCTGACTTTC
TRBV6-5,TRBJ2-7,-,TRBD1,CASRIHRGSYEQYF,TGTGCCAGCAGGATCCACAGGGGGTCCTACGAGCAGTACTTC
TRBV9,TRBJ2-5,-,-,CASSVEETQYF,TGTGCCAGCAGCGTAGAGGAGACCCAGTACTTC
TRBV5-1,TRBJ2-6,-,-,CASRPFRDSSSGANVLTF,TGCGCCAGCAGACCTTTCCGGGACTCCAGCTCTGGGGCCAACGTCCTGACTTTC
TRBV7-9,TRBJ1-2,-,-,CASSLTALPNYGYTF,TGTGCCAGCAGTCTCACAGCGCTTCCTAACTATGGCTACACCTTC
TRBV9,TRBJ1-6,few,TRBD1,CASSEQTGGNSPLHF,TGTGCCAGCAGCGAACAGACAGGGGGGAATTCACCCCTCCACTTT
TRBV12-5,TRBJ1-5,-,-,CASALGTGRQPQHF,TGTGCTAGTGCCTTGGGTACAGGCCGTCAGCCCCAGCATTTT
TRBV5-1,TRBJ2-3,-,-,CASKWSGVDTQYF,TGCGCCAGCAAGTGGAGTGGGGTAGATACGCAGTATTTT
TRBV5-1,TRBJ2-1,-,TRBD2,CASSLVASGGNEQFF,TGCGCCAGCAGCTTGGTGGCTAGCGGCGGGAATGAGCAGTTCTTC
TRBV7-2,TRBJ2-3,-,-,CASSLVRGYSDTQYF,TGTGCCAGCAGCTTAGTTCGGGGGTATTCAGATACGCAGTATTTT
TRBV25-1,TRBJ1-2,-,TRBD1,CASFGAGGPGYTF,TGTGCCAGCTTCGGGGCAGGGGGTCCTGGCTACACCTTC
TRBV5-5,TRBJ1-3,-,-,CASSSWGAKGNTIYF,TGTGCCAGCAGCTCTTGGGGGGCGAAGGGAAACACCATATATTTT
TRBV5-4,TRBJ1-6,few,TRBD1,CASSFPGQGATPLHF,TGTGCCAGCAGCTTTCCCGGACAGGGAGCTACACCCCTCCACTTT
TRBV30,TRBJ1-6,few,TRBD1,CAWSVTGANSPLHF,TGTGCCTGGAGTGTTACAGGGGCCAATTCACCCCTCCACTTT
TRBV27,TRBJ2-5,-,-,CASSYGRTSIEETQYF,TGTGCCAGCAGTTACGGGCGGACCTCCATCGAGGAGACCCAGTACTTC
TRBV19,TRBJ2-2,-,-,CASGVRENTGELFF,TGTGCCAGTGGGGTCCGAGAGAACACCGGGGAGCTGTTTTTT
TRBV6-5,TRBJ1-6,-,TRBD1,CASSLHRGSNSPLHF,TGTGCCAGCAGCCTCCACAGGGGATCAAATTCACCCCTCCACTTT
TRBV18,TRBJ1-3,-,-,CASSPEGRGGNTIYF,TGTGCCAGCTCACCGGAAGGAAGAGGTGGAAACACCATATATTTT
TRBV6-5,TRBJ1-5,-,TRBD1,CASSGTGNNQPQHF,TGTGCCAGCTCCGGGACAGGGAACAATCAGCCCCAGCATTTT
TRBV5-1,TRBJ2-1,-,TRBD1,CASSSGGENEQFF,TGCGCCAGCAGCTCAGGGGGCGAAAATGAGCAGTTCTTC